This T cell receptor beta chain derives from a study of patients and donors after allogeneic stem cell transplantation. TCRdb itself ran the RT-PCR reads through MiXCR, one entry per CDR3 protein. Here the sample spans approximately 24,000 distinct CDR3 sequences, approximately 42% being singletons. The germline V gene encodes CDR1 LNHDA and CDR2 SQIVND (reference sequence). V lost 4 bases, J lost 0 bases, and 6 bases lay in between. The CDR3 length is 14 residues. The rearrangement uses TRBV19 and TRBJ1-4; no firm D call. The receptor's source is a human donor who was either an allogeneic HSCT recipient or a stem cell or donor lymphocyte infusion donor (not recorded which). It is not recorded whose cells these are; they may come from a transplant donor. The sample was blood, either unsorted or a sorted T cell fraction (not recorded which). The CDR3 DNA is TGTGCCAGTAGTAGGGCTGCAACTAATGAAAAACTGTTTTTT. It translates to CASSRAATNEKLFF.